These T cell receptor beta chains were read from a single sample in a study of blood T cells in healthy people across ages. One entry per CDR3 protein results from TCRdb running MiXCR on the 5' RACE reads. The sample carries some 1 million distinct CDR3 sequences, 40% to 55% recorded once. The source material was blood. Receptors were obtained from a woman in her sixties or seventies in good health. Both conserved end residues are part of each CDR3. D genes are given only for firm matches. Size is stated for part of the rows, as once, few or many counts, or as a class when the clone is expanded.

.	TRBV7-6	many	TRBJ2-3	CASSSNGADTQYF	TGTGCCAGCAGCTCCAATGGGGCAGATACGCAGTATTTT
.	TRBV6-1	few	TRBJ2-5	CASSPLGGRQETQYF	TGTGCCAGCAGCCCCCTCGGGGGTCGGCAAGAGACCCAGTACTTC
TRBD1	TRBV7-8	.	TRBJ1-2	CASSLAGTAPSGYTF	TGTGCCAGCAGCTTAGCGGGGACAGCCCCTTCGGGCTACACCTTC
TRBD2	TRBV4-1	.	TRBJ2-5	CATLGGELGLETQYF	TGCGCCACGCTTGGGGGGGAGCTGGGGCTAGAGACCCAGTACTTC
TRBD2	TRBV27	.	TRBJ2-1	CAGSLGRGRTNNEQFF	TGTGCCGGCAGTCTCGGGCGCGGGAGGACAAACAATGAGCAGTTCTTC
.	TRBV20-1	.	TRBJ1-2	CSARVGGAQAGYTF	TGCAGTGCTAGAGTAGGTGGGGCGCAGGCTGGCTACACCTTC
TRBD2	TRBV9	.	TRBJ2-3	CASSVDTGGGTDTQYF	TGTGCCAGCAGCGTCGATACGGGAGGGGGCACAGATACGCAGTATTTT
.	TRBV10-3	.	TRBJ2-7	CAIRPGNNYEQYF	TGTGCCATCAGGCCAGGGAACAACTACGAGCAGTACTTC
.	TRBV7-9	many	TRBJ2-5	CASSLVSGRETQYF	TGTGCCAGCAGTTTAGTATCAGGGAGAGAGACCCAGTACTTC
TRBD2	TRBV5-1	.	TRBJ2-1	CASSFASGISGSYNEQFF	TGCGCCAGCAGCTTCGCTAGCGGGATTAGTGGGTCCTACAATGAGCAGTTCTTC
TRBD2	TRBV27	.	TRBJ2-7	CASSFSGLASTYEQYF	TGTGCCAGCAGTTTTTCGGGACTAGCGTCCACCTACGAGCAGTACTTC
.	TRBV7-2	few	TRBJ1-2	CASSLAGVGGYTF	TGTGCCAGCAGCTTAGCGGGGGTGGGCGGCTACACCTTC
TRBD2	TRBV14	.	TRBJ2-1	CASSPISGTSSYNEQFF	TGTGCCAGCAGCCCTATTAGCGGGACGAGCTCCTACAATGAGCAGTTCTTC
.	TRBV15	.	TRBJ2-7	CATSSASGSYEQYF	TGTGCCACCAGCTCAGCTTCCGGCAGCTACGAGCAGTACTTC
.	TRBV6-6	.	TRBJ2-7	CASRTITGEQYF	TGTGCCAGCAGGACCATCACCGGGGAGCAGTACTTC
.	TRBV20-1	.	TRBJ1-3	CSARDPGRVGNTIYF	TGCAGTGCTAGAGATCCTGGCAGGGTTGGAAACACCATATATTTT
TRBD1	TRBV9	few	TRBJ2-7	CASSVTGGASTYEQYF	TGTGCCAGCAGCGTTACAGGGGGCGCTTCCACCTACGAGCAGTACTTC